This T cell receptor (beta chain) is drawn from a study of human T cells and chemical hapten exposure (dated by TCRdb to the early 2020s). Study-level background: For sensitization, 2% DPC in acetone was applied to a roughly 2 cm by roughly 2 cm area of upper inner arm skin. Patient blood was sampled pre-sensitization (week 0) and at 2, 6 and about 24 weeks after DPC sensitization. Libraries were combined into a pool for sequencing, and differences in TCR yield between samples came mainly from small differences in library volumes within the pool. Patch testing on the upper back used Finn chambers containing 0.01% DPC, with scoring done after 6 days according to International Contact Dermatitis Research Group standards. The study tracked peripheral blood TCR repertoire changes in vivo during primary and secondary sensitization to the hapten diphenylcyclopropenone (DPC) in alopecia patients. Blood for TCR sequencing was provided by twenty-nine alopecia patients at one to four time points (pre-sensitization, 2, 6 and 24 weeks). Patients additionally received weekly therapeutic DPC doses to the scalp throughout the roughly 24-week study period. The mostly female patient cohort included alopecia areata with under or over 50% scalp involvement, alopecia totalis and alopecia universalis.

The meaning of the sample's time point label: patch test 2, 6 weeks after DPC sensitization. What the treatment or condition label conveys for this sample: therapeutic diphenylcyclopropenone sensitization with weekly scalp DPC. At every patch-test visit, the blood draw took place before the patch test was put on. Patients were eligible if aged 18 to 70, diagnosed with alopecia and judged suitable for DPC therapy, and pregnant patients were excluded. Total RNA was isolated from unfractionated whole blood collected in Tempus Blood RNA tubes. There are many counts of this clonotype. This receptor's antigen is unknown. The record has no base qualities; no much larger clone is one base away. The method behind the library was RACE. Sequencing used a NextSeq 500. During library preparation, unique molecular identifiers were attached to individual cDNA molecules so that TCRs could be counted quantitatively and reproducibly. From each blood RNA sample, both TCR alpha and TCR beta chains were sequenced. Processing in the source paper ran as follows. Samples had a median of about 96,000 TCRs, with a range from 23,224 to 690,600. V, J and CDR3 annotation of the TCR reads was carried out using the Decombinator software suite. For the PS versus PT1 abundance plots, all samples were subsampled to the same number of TCRs (28,000). TCRs were defined as expanded if absent before sensitization and observed at least eight times at the 2-week time point. TCRdb cleaned the public reads at Q25 with fastp, built clones with MiXCR and kept in-frame beta chains. Duplicate CDR3 protein sequences are folded into a single record with the most common DNA and genes. TCRdb, not the authors, supplied the V and J calls. Present in this sample are 120,000 to 150,000 distinct CDR3 sequences, about 12% of which were seen just once. The ten largest clonotypes hold 1.2% to 1.5% of the sample.

Study-wide findings and limitations: Repeated subsampling changed both the strength of the expansion versus patch-test correlation and the threshold at which that correlation became significant. The number of PT1 expanded TCRs positively correlated with patch test score, significant at thresholds 8, 16 and 32 but not 4. No change with DPC sensitization was found in the number of TCRs above 1 in 1000 frequency, and no evidence of global repertoire structure alterations was found. Because every patient had alopecia, a presumed autoimmune disease, the patients' immune response might differ from that of healthy individuals. Significantly more large CDR3 similarity clusters were formed by expanded TCRs than by pre-sensitization or healthy control sets, consistent with antigen-driven responses.

V is cut by 0 bases and J by 7 bases, and the space between the germline ends is 11 bases. There are 14 amino acids in the CDR3, from cysteine to phenylalanine inclusive. The sequence is cut down to CDR3 DNA, 42 bases in frame from base 1. As encoded in the germline V gene, CDR1 is SGHNT while CDR2 is YENEEA. The sample was whole blood, taken in connection with sensitization to the hapten diphenylcyclopropenone (DPC). The chain is assembled from TRBV11-3 and TRBJ2-3, with no confidently assigned D gene. This TCR derives from a woman aged 45-59 years with alopecia areata. Some clones in this sample may be carry-over from other donors' samples. The CDR3 has the sequence CASSLEFPSNTQYF. The DNA is as follows: TGTGCCAGCAGCTTAGAGTTTCCGTCTAATACGCAGTATTTT.